Given below is one T cell receptor beta chain in context. Its antigen specificity is not known. Base qualities were left out, and no much larger clone turns up one base away. The entry originates in a study of blood T cells in healthy people across ages (dated by TCRdb to 2013 to 2016). Study-level background: In model experiments, template switching captured about one uniquely barcoded TCR beta cDNA molecule for every two T cells. Using deep sequencing normalized with unique cDNA molecular identifiers, the study measured how TCR beta repertoire diversity changes with age. Four age groups were formed from the donors: young (average 16 years), middle-aged (approximately 40), aged (approximately 60) and long-lived (roughly 88). To avoid experimental bias, donors of different ages were distributed randomly across sequencing lanes. The study analyzed two additional independent replicas of 1 million unique cDNA reads from the same blood draw for two donors, one aged 18 to 30 and one aged 80 or older. The investigation overall reported the following: Bulk unsorted PBMC profiling prevented conclusive comparison of naive and antigen-experienced compartments. The percentage of naive T cells measured by flow cytometry correlated strongly with observed TCR beta diversity. Because the CMV infection status of the donors was unknown, age-related changes in expanded clonotypes may potentially have been confounded. Estimates of total diversity based on one million sequenced T cells were considered lower bounds and underestimates. Observed TCR beta diversity per million T cells fell roughly linearly with age, and a significant reduction was already apparent by age approximately 41. Compared with the aged group, more naive CD4+ T cells, fewer expanded clones and increased TCR diversity were shown by the long-lived group, suggesting age selection.

The protocol used for the library was 5' RACE. Instrument on record: Illumina HiSeq 2500. The second PCR ran for about 7 to 11 cycles and used a J-beta primer mix along with a sample-barcoded 5' primer. Each TCR beta cDNA molecule received a unique molecular identifier from a template-switch 5' adaptor carrying 12 random nucleotides. Each sample yielded at least 2.5 million CDR3-containing paired-end reads. First-strand cDNA was synthesized from all RNA with the Mint cDNA synthesis kit, primed by a TRBC-specific oligonucleotide. Following uracil-DNA glycosylase treatment, a first 18-cycle PCR with universal primers M1SS and BC2_uni_R was performed on all cDNA. The published analysis was carried out like this. Normalization of each sample was performed by random selection of 1 million high-quality reads, each carrying a distinct molecular identifier. Instead of being binned into consensus sequences, reads with shared molecular identifiers were discarded. MiTCR, run with a Q25 quality threshold and the strictest error-elimination algorithm, handled CDR3 identification, clonotype clustering and error correction. Lower-bound total TCR beta diversity was estimated with a nonparametric unseen species model using Euler transformation. TCRdb reanalyzed the raw reads on its own, using fastp at Q25 for trimming and MiXCR for clone calling, and kept in-frame beta chains. CDR3 protein duplicates are merged, each entry listing the most common genes and DNA. The V and J calls and clone size are TCRdb's, not the authors'. In all, the sample holds 600,000 to 1,000,000 distinct CDR3 sequences, and more than 45% of those were seen once. Jointly, the top ten make up 20% to 25% of the sample.

Systemically healthy Caucasian individuals from Russia, 35 to 50 in total and aged about 6 to 95 years, were included as donors. About 10 milliliters of peripheral blood were collected from each donor into EDTA-treated Vacutainer tubes. Ficoll-Paque density-gradient centrifugation was used to isolate PBMCs, with at least 7 million per sample. Trizol reagent was used to extract total RNA from PBMCs, with at least 6 micrograms per sample. Naive CD45RAhigh/CD27high T cell percentages were measured by flow cytometry on a PBMC aliquot from every donor. V and J are truncated by 6 bases and 8 bases respectively, leaving an intervening sequence of 19 bases. The cysteine opens and the phenylalanine closes a CDR3 of 15 amino acids. CDR3 DNA only is kept here, 45 bases in frame from base 1. The germline V gene supplies CDR1 SNHLY and CDR2 FYNNEI.

The sequence is built from TRBV2 and TRBJ1-4; TRBD1 is possibly the D segment (6 matching bases). Sequences were obtained from blood. The clonotype comes from a man between 25 and 39 years old in good health. The nucleotide sequence is TGTGCCAGCAGCACATCACAGGGAGATGGGGAAAAACTGTTTTTT. It specifies CASSTSQGDGEKLFF.